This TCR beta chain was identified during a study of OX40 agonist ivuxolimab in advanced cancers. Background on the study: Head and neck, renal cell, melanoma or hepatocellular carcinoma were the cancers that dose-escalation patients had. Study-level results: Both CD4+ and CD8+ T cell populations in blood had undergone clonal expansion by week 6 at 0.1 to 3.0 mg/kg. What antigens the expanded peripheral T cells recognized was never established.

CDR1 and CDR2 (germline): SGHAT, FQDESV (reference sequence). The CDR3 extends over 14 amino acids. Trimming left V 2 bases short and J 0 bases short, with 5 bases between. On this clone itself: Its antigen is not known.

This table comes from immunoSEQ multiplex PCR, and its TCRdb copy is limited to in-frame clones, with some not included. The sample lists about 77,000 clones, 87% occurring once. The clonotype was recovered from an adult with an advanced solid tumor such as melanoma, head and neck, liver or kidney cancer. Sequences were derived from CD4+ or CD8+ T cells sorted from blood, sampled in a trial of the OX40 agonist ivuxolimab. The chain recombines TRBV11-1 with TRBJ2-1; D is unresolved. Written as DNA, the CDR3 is TGTGCCAGCAGCTTAAGAAGCTCCTACAATGAGCAGTTCTTC. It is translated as CASSLRSSYNEQFF.